This TCR beta chain originates from a study of beta chain features in type 1 diabetes. Background on the study: Patients were similar to healthy donors in age and gender (as well as in cell yields).

Broader study findings: cDNA-based reads could over-represent cells with high TCR expression. Moderately but significantly shorter TCRB CDR3s were found in Type 1 diabetes patients in all four CD4+ subsets.

A note on this clone: Its antigen is unidentified.

CDR1 and CDR2 (germline): LGHNA, YSLEER. J lost 3 bases, V lost 1 base, and 0 bases had no gene match. This CDR3 contains 16 residues. Every isolated RNA sample was fully reverse transcribed, so sequencing captured expressed TCRB transcripts. Measured with immunoSEQ multiplex PCR; TCRdb has only the in-frame clones, and not every one. The data hold 150,000 or so clones, with roughly 60% observed a single time. A CD45RO/CCR7/CD25/CD127/CD95/CD27 panel sorted naive, central memory, regulatory and stem cell-like memory CD4+ cells. The authors obtained over 98% purity in all sorted populations. The sequencing input was naive CD4+ T cells from blood. The chain has TRBV4-3 and TRBJ2-3; 14 bases align to TRBD2. This clonotype was obtained from a man aged 25-40 years with type 1 diabetes. The CDR3 is CASSQGLAGGTDTQYF. CDR3 nucleotides: TGCGCCAGCAGCCAAGGACTAGCGGGGGGGACAGATACGCAGTATTTT.